Listed below are T cell receptor beta chains from one sample, sequenced in a study of shared clonotypes between healthy human individuals. Assay used: immunoSEQ multiplex PCR; TCRdb lists only in-frame clones, some missing. Of some 2,000,000 clones detected, under 97% appear once; the ten largest clones hold approximately 0.13%. Sequencing was carried out using naive CD4+ T cells sorted from blood. The receptors shown here come from a man younger than 35 in good health. CDR3s include the opening cysteine and the closing phenylalanine or tryptophan. A D gene is named only where the DNA matches it firmly. Clone size is stated in some rows and not others, as once, few, many or a class when expanded.

J gene: TRBJ2-2
clone size: -
V gene: TRBV5-1
D gene: TRBD1
CDR3 DNA: TGCGCCAGCAGCCCTTGGACAGGGATAACCGGGGAGCTGTTTTTT
CDR3 protein: CASSPWTGITGELFF

J gene: TRBJ2-3
clone size: -
V gene: TRBV7-9
D gene: -
CDR3 DNA: TGTGCCAGCAGCCCCGCGCTTTTGGGGGACTTCACAGATACGCAGTATTTT
CDR3 protein: CASSPALLGDFTDTQYF

J gene: TRBJ2-5
clone size: -
V gene: TRBV19
D gene: -
CDR3 DNA: TGTGCCAGTAGTATAGAAGGGGGAGAGACCCAGTACTTC
CDR3 protein: CASSIEGGETQYF

J gene: TRBJ1-2
clone size: -
V gene: TRBV7-2
D gene: -
CDR3 DNA: TGTGCCAGCAGCGTTGACCGGACCTCTAACTATGGCTACACCTTC
CDR3 protein: CASSVDRTSNYGYTF

J gene: TRBJ2-7
clone size: -
V gene: TRBV4-1
D gene: -
CDR3 DNA: TGCGCCAGCAGCCAAGTGAGGGGGGCAAAGCAGTACTTC
CDR3 protein: CASSQVRGAKQYF

J gene: TRBJ1-2
clone size: -
V gene: TRBV5-1
D gene: -
CDR3 DNA: TGCGCCAGCAGCTTGGCCGATCCTTATGGCTACACCTTC
CDR3 protein: CASSLADPYGYTF

J gene: TRBJ1-5
clone size: -
V gene: TRBV16
D gene: TRBD1
CDR3 DNA: TGTGCCAGCAGCCAATCAAGGCCAGGGGGAAGTCAGCCCCAGCATTTT
CDR3 protein: CASSQSRPGGSQPQHF

J gene: TRBJ2-7
clone size: -
V gene: TRBV7-2
D gene: -
CDR3 DNA: TGTGCCAGCAGCCCATCGACAGGACCTTACGAGCAGTACTTC
CDR3 protein: CASSPSTGPYEQYF

J gene: TRBJ2-2
clone size: -
V gene: TRBV2
D gene: -
CDR3 DNA: TGTGCCACCAGCCCCCTCAGGAACACCGGGGAGCTGTTTTTT
CDR3 protein: CATSPLRNTGELFF

J gene: TRBJ2-5
clone size: -
V gene: TRBV7-9
D gene: -
CDR3 DNA: TGTGCCAGCAGCTTTTCGGTTCTACAAGAGACCCAGTACTTC
CDR3 protein: CASSFSVLQETQYF

J gene: TRBJ2-6
clone size: -
V gene: TRBV18
D gene: -
CDR3 DNA: TGTGCCAGCTCACCCTTCCCCGCTGTGGGGGCCAACGTCCTGACTTTC
CDR3 protein: CASSPFPAVGANVLTF

J gene: TRBJ2-1
clone size: -
V gene: TRBV19
D gene: -
CDR3 DNA: TGTGCCAGTAGTATTGAAAACAATGAGCAGTTCTTC
CDR3 protein: CASSIENNEQFF

J gene: TRBJ1-1
clone size: -
V gene: TRBV29-1
D gene: -
CDR3 DNA: TGCAGCGTTGGGGGACGGATGAACACTGAAGCTTTCTTT
CDR3 protein: CSVGGRMNTEAFF

J gene: TRBJ2-5
clone size: -
V gene: TRBV28
D gene: TRBD2
CDR3 DNA: TGTGCCAGCAGTTTCTTGGGACTAGCGGCTCGAGAGACCCAGTACTTC
CDR3 protein: CASSFLGLAARETQYF

J gene: TRBJ2-5
clone size: -
V gene: TRBV5-6
D gene: -
CDR3 DNA: TGTGCCAGCAGTTTCGGGGACTGGGAGGCCCAGTACTTC
CDR3 protein: CASSFGDWEAQYF

J gene: TRBJ1-3
clone size: once
V gene: TRBV7-2
D gene: -
CDR3 DNA: TGTGCCAGCAGCTTAGTGGCCGGGCCCGGAAACACCATATATTTT
CDR3 protein: CASSLVAGPGNTIYF

J gene: TRBJ2-7
clone size: -
V gene: TRBV19
D gene: -
CDR3 DNA: TGTGCCAGTAGTAAAGTCGGCTCGACCTACGAGCAGTACTTC
CDR3 protein: CASSKVGSTYEQYF

J gene: TRBJ2-7
clone size: -
V gene: TRBV9
D gene: TRBD2
CDR3 DNA: TGTGCCAGCAGCGTAGGCCCCGGGGGACTAGCGGCCTCCTACGAGCAGTACTTC
CDR3 protein: CASSVGPGGLAASYEQYF

J gene: TRBJ1-6
clone size: -
V gene: TRBV18
D gene: -
CDR3 DNA: TGTGCCAGCTCACCAGAACAGACATATAATTCACCCCTCCACTTT
CDR3 protein: CASSPEQTYNSPLHF

J gene: TRBJ2-1
clone size: -
V gene: TRBV11-3
D gene: TRBD2
CDR3 DNA: TGTGCCAGCAGCCTGACTAGCGGGGAAGACAATGAGCAGTTCTTC
CDR3 protein: CASSLTSGEDNEQFF

J gene: TRBJ1-3
clone size: -
V gene: TRBV6-1
D gene: TRBD1
CDR3 DNA: TGTGCCAGCAGTGAAGCGGGGAGACAGGGGGTCTCTGGAAACACCATATATTTT
CDR3 protein: CASSEAGRQGVSGNTIYF

J gene: TRBJ2-7
clone size: -
V gene: TRBV4-3
D gene: -
CDR3 DNA: TGCGCCCAGGGGGGTAAGTTGAGGTCCTACGAGCAGTACTTC
CDR3 protein: CAQGGKLRSYEQYF

J gene: TRBJ1-5
clone size: -
V gene: TRBV19
D gene: -
CDR3 DNA: TGTGCCAGTAGTACCATCGACCCATCGCCCCAGCATTTT
CDR3 protein: CASSTIDPSPQHF

J gene: TRBJ1-1
clone size: -
V gene: TRBV5-1
D gene: -
CDR3 DNA: TGCGCCAGCAGCTTGGATACGGCGGGGTGGGCTGAAGCTTTCTTT
CDR3 protein: CASSLDTAGWAEAFF

J gene: TRBJ1-2
clone size: -
V gene: TRBV6-5
D gene: -
CDR3 DNA: TGTGCCAGCAGCAGACGGGAGAACTATGGCTACACCTTC
CDR3 protein: CASSRRENYGYTF

J gene: TRBJ1-3
clone size: -
V gene: TRBV6-1
D gene: TRBD1
CDR3 DNA: TGTGCCAGCGGTAAGACAGGGCTCGGAAACACCATATATTTT
CDR3 protein: CASGKTGLGNTIYF

J gene: TRBJ2-7
clone size: -
V gene: TRBV19
D gene: -
CDR3 DNA: TGTGCCAGTAGATACCGGGACGGTGGGTACGAGCAGTACTTC
CDR3 protein: CASRYRDGGYEQYF

J gene: TRBJ2-1
clone size: -
V gene: TRBV7-9
D gene: TRBD2
CDR3 DNA: TGTGCCAGCAGCGTGCCCGGGACTAGCACCAATGAGCAGTTCTTC
CDR3 protein: CASSVPGTSTNEQFF

J gene: TRBJ1-6
clone size: -
V gene: TRBV7-2
D gene: -
CDR3 DNA: TGTGCCAGCAGCCCTCGACGGACAGCCCCAGTAACCCTCCACTTT
CDR3 protein: CASSPRRTAPVTLHF

J gene: TRBJ2-7
clone size: -
V gene: TRBV7-2
D gene: -
CDR3 DNA: TGTGCCAGCAGCGCTTGGGGGACTTCGAGCTCCTACGAGCAGTACTTC
CDR3 protein: CASSAWGTSSSYEQYF

J gene: TRBJ2-1
clone size: -
V gene: TRBV7-2
D gene: -
CDR3 DNA: TGTGCCAGCAGCTTAGTGGGGGTAAGCGTGAGGGGTTATGAGCAGTTCTTC
CDR3 protein: CASSLVGVSVRGYEQFF

J gene: TRBJ1-3
clone size: -
V gene: TRBV15
D gene: -
CDR3 DNA: TGTGCCACCAGCAGAGATTTGTCGGCTTTGGACACCATATATTTT
CDR3 protein: CATSRDLSALDTIYF

J gene: TRBJ2-3
clone size: -
V gene: TRBV11-2
D gene: -
CDR3 DNA: TGTGCCAGCACCCCCAAGGTGAGCACAGATACGCAGTATTTT
CDR3 protein: CASTPKVSTDTQYF

J gene: TRBJ2-5
clone size: -
V gene: TRBV29-1
D gene: -
CDR3 DNA: TGCAGCGTTGAAATGGTCGGGGGTGGAGAGGAGACCCAGTACTTC
CDR3 protein: CSVEMVGGGEETQYF

J gene: TRBJ1-6
clone size: -
V gene: TRBV5-6
D gene: -
CDR3 DNA: TGTGCCAGCAGGACTGGCTCCTATAATTCACCCCTCCACTTT
CDR3 protein: CASRTGSYNSPLHF

J gene: TRBJ2-1
clone size: -
V gene: TRBV2
D gene: -
CDR3 DNA: TGTGCCAGCAACGGGGCAGCCTACAATGAGCAGTTCTTC
CDR3 protein: CASNGAAYNEQFF

J gene: TRBJ2-6
clone size: -
V gene: TRBV19
D gene: -
CDR3 DNA: TGTGCCAGTAGTATAGGGCCTCACTCTGGGGCCAACGTCCTGACTTTC
CDR3 protein: CASSIGPHSGANVLTF

J gene: TRBJ2-7
clone size: -
V gene: TRBV11-2
D gene: -
CDR3 DNA: TGTGCCAGCAGCGTCGGGCTAGCGACGTACGAGCAGTACTTC
CDR3 protein: CASSVGLATYEQYF

J gene: TRBJ2-1
clone size: -
V gene: TRBV29-1
D gene: TRBD2
CDR3 DNA: TGCAGCGTTGAATCCCTAGCGGGGAACCACAATGAGCAGTTCTTC
CDR3 protein: CSVESLAGNHNEQFF

J gene: TRBJ1-5
clone size: -
V gene: TRBV29-1
D gene: -
CDR3 DNA: TGCAGCGTTGATCAAGGGGGCAATCAGCCCCAGCATTTT
CDR3 protein: CSVDQGGNQPQHF

J gene: TRBJ1-2
clone size: -
V gene: TRBV18
D gene: -
CDR3 DNA: TGTGCCAGCTCACCAGGAGCGGAGGCTAACTATGGCTACACCTTC
CDR3 protein: CASSPGAEANYGYTF

J gene: TRBJ1-1
clone size: -
V gene: TRBV6-1
D gene: -
CDR3 DNA: TGTGCCAGCAGTGAACAGGGCCTCATGAACACTGAAGCTTTCTTT
CDR3 protein: CASSEQGLMNTEAFF

J gene: TRBJ2-4
clone size: -
V gene: TRBV5-4
D gene: -
CDR3 DNA: TGTGCCAGCAGAGGGGCCCCGACAAACATTCAGTACTTC
CDR3 protein: CASRGAPTNIQYF

J gene: TRBJ2-7
clone size: -
V gene: TRBV15
D gene: TRBD2
CDR3 DNA: TGTGCCACCAGCCCCCGTGGCCGGGCGGGAGGGCTTTACTTC
CDR3 protein: CATSPRGRAGGLYF

J gene: TRBJ2-1
clone size: once
V gene: TRBV28
D gene: -
CDR3 DNA: TGTGCCAGCAGTCCTGGGACATTTTCCTACAATGAGCAGTTCTTC
CDR3 protein: CASSPGTFSYNEQFF

J gene: TRBJ2-4
clone size: once
V gene: TRBV6-1
D gene: -
CDR3 DNA: TGTGCCAGCAGTGTGTCCGAAAAAAACATTCAGTACTTC
CDR3 protein: CASSVSEKNIQYF

J gene: TRBJ2-1
clone size: -
V gene: TRBV5-1
D gene: TRBD2
CDR3 DNA: TGCGCCAGCAGCTTGGGGCTAGCGGGTTACAATGAGCAGTTCTTC
CDR3 protein: CASSLGLAGYNEQFF

J gene: TRBJ2-2
clone size: -
V gene: TRBV25-1
D gene: -
CDR3 DNA: TGTGCCAGCAGTGAATCAACCCCCGGGACTAACACCGGGGAGCTGTTTTTT
CDR3 protein: CASSESTPGTNTGELFF

J gene: TRBJ1-4
clone size: -
V gene: TRBV2
D gene: -
CDR3 DNA: TGTGCCAGCAGTCCTCAGGGTGTGAGTGAAAAACTGTTTTTT
CDR3 protein: CASSPQGVSEKLFF

J gene: TRBJ2-7
clone size: -
V gene: TRBV7-6
D gene: -
CDR3 DNA: TGTGCCAGCAGCTTAGGCCCATCGGGGCAGACTAACGAGCAGTACTTC
CDR3 protein: CASSLGPSGQTNEQYF

J gene: TRBJ2-3
clone size: -
V gene: TRBV18
D gene: -
CDR3 DNA: TGTGCCGGGGGGAAAGACACAGATACGCAGTATTTT
CDR3 protein: CAGGKDTDTQYF

J gene: TRBJ1-4
clone size: -
V gene: TRBV7-9
D gene: TRBD1
CDR3 DNA: TGTGCCAGCAGCTTAGTCGGGACAGGGGATGAAAAACTGTTTTTT
CDR3 protein: CASSLVGTGDEKLFF

J gene: TRBJ2-1
clone size: -
V gene: TRBV7-9
D gene: -
CDR3 DNA: TGTGCCAGCAGCTTAGAGCCAGGACTCCAGTTCTTC
CDR3 protein: CASSLEPGLQFF